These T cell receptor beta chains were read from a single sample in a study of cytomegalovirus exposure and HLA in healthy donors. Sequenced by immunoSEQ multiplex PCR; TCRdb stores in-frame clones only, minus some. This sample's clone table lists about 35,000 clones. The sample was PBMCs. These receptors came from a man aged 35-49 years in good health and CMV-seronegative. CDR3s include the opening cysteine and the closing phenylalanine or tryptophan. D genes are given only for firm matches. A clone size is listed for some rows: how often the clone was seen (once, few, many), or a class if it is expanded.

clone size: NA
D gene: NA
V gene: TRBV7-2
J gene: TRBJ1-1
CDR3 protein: CASSRNNLNTEAFF
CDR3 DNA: TGTGCCAGCAGTCGAAATAACTTGAACACTGAAGCTTTCTTT

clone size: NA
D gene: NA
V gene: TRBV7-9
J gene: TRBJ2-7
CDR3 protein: CASSLAYRTGEQYF
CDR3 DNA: TGTGCCAGCAGCTTAGCCTACCGTACTGGCGAGCAGTACTTC

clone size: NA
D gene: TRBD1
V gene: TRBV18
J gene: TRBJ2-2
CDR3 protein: CASSPDRANTGELFF
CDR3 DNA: TGTGCCAGCTCACCAGACAGGGCCAACACCGGGGAGCTGTTTTTT

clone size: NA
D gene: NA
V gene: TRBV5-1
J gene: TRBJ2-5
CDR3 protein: CASIGGGNNQETQYF
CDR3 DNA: TGCGCCAGCATCGGTGGCGGGAATAACCAAGAGACCCAGTACTTC

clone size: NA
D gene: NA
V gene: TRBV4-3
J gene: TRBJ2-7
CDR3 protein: CASSQEADSYEQYF
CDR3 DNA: TGCGCCAGCAGCCAAGAGGCGGACTCCTACGAGCAGTACTTC

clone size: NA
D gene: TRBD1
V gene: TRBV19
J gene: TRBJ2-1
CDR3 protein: CASSIVPAGGNEQFF
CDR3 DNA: TGTGCCAGTAGTATAGTCCCCGCAGGGGGCAATGAGCAGTTCTTC

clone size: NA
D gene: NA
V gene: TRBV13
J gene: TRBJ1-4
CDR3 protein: CASSLRQMGEKLFF
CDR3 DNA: TGTGCCAGCAGCTTACGACAGATGGGTGAAAAACTGTTTTTT

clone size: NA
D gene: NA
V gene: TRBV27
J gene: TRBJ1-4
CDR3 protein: CASSLAGIGEKLFF
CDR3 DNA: TGTGCCAGCAGTTTAGCGGGAATCGGTGAAAAACTGTTTTTT

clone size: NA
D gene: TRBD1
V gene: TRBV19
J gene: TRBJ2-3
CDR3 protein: CASSMTGGVDKQYF
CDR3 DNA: TGTGCCAGTAGTATGACAGGGGGCGTGGATAAGCAGTATTTT

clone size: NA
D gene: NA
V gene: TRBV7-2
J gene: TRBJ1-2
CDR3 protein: CASSLDEGHYGYTF
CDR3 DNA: TGTGCCAGCAGCTTAGACGAGGGCCACTATGGCTACACCTTC

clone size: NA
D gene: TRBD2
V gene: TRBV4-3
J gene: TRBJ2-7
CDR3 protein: CASSPTSGSPYEQYF
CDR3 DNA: TGCGCCAGCAGCCCCACTAGCGGGAGTCCCTACGAGCAGTACTTC

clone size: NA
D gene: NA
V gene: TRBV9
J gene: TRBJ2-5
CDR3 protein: CASSVGASVDQETQYF
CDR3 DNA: TGTGCCAGCAGCGTAGGGGCTAGCGTTGACCAAGAGACCCAGTACTTC

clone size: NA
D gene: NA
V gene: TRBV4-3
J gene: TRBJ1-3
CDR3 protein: CASSQSRGSGGNTIYF
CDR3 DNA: TGCGCCAGCAGCCAATCCCGGGGAAGTGGGGGAAACACCATATATTTT

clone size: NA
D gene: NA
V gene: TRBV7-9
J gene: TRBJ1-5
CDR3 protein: CASSLGTGPPNQPQHF
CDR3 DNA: TGTGCCAGCAGCTTAGGAACAGGGCCCCCCAATCAGCCCCAGCATTTT

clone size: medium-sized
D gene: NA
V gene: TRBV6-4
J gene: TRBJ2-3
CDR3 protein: CASSEGSGSTDTQYF
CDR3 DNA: TGTGCCAGCAGTGAGGGAAGCGGGAGCACAGATACGCAGTATTTT

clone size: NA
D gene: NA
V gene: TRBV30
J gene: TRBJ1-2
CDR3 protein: CAHSGGNYGYTF
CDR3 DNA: TGTGCCCATTCGGGGGGAAACTATGGCTACACCTTC

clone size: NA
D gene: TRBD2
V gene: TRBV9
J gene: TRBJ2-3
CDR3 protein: CASSPQGLAGTSRTDTQYF
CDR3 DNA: TGTGCCAGCAGCCCCCAGGGCCTAGCGGGAACCTCCCGCACAGATACGCAGTATTTT

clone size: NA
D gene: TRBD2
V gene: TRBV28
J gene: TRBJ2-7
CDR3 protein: CASSLGGVGFDEQYF
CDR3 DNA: TGTGCCAGCAGTTTAGGGGGGGTGGGTTTCGACGAGCAGTACTTC

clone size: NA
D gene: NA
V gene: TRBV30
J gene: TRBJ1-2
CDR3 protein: CAFGGYAYGYTF
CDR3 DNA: TGTGCTTTCGGAGGGTACGCTTATGGCTACACCTTC

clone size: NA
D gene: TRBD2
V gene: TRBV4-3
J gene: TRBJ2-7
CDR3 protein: CASSQDLAGTIFYEQYF
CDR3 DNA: TGCGCCAGCAGCCAAGACTTAGCGGGAACCATATTTTACGAGCAGTACTTC

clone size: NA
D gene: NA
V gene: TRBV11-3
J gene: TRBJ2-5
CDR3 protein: CASSPNVQAETQYF
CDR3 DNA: TGTGCCAGCAGTCCTAACGTTCAAGCGGAGACCCAGTACTTC

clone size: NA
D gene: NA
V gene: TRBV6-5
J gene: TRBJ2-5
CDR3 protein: CASSMASGPETQYF
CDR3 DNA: TGTGCCAGCAGTATGGCCAGTGGCCCTGAGACCCAGTACTTC

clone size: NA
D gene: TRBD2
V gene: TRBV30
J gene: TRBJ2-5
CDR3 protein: CAWSFRSSGREETQYF
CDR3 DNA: TGTGCCTGGAGTTTTCGTTCTAGCGGGAGAGAGGAGACCCAGTACTTC

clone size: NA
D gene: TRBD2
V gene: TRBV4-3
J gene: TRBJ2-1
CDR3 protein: CASSHSPSERLAGGTYNEQFF
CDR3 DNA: TGCGCCAGCAGCCACAGTCCCTCCGAGAGACTAGCGGGAGGAACCTACAATGAGCAGTTCTTC

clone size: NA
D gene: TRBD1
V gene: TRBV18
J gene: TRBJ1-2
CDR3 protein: CASSPSTGNYGYTF
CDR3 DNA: TGTGCCAGCTCACCATCGACAGGGAACTATGGCTACACCTTC

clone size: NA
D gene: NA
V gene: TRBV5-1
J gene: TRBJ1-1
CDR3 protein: CASSFGDIPLTEAFF
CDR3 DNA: TGCGCCAGCAGCTTTGGCGACATTCCACTCACTGAAGCTTTCTTT

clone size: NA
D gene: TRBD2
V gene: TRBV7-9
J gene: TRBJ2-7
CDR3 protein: CASSLEAGGVEQYF
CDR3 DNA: TGTGCCAGCAGCTTAGAGGCGGGGGGGGTGGAGCAGTACTTC

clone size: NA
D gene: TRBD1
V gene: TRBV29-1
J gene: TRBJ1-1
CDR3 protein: CSVIVRHRGTEAFF
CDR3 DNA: TGCAGCGTTATTGTCCGTCACAGGGGGACTGAAGCTTTCTTT

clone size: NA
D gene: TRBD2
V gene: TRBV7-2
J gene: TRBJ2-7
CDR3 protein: CASSLVRAGGGFEQYF
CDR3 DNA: TGTGCCAGCAGCTTAGTGCGGGCGGGAGGAGGCTTCGAGCAGTACTTC

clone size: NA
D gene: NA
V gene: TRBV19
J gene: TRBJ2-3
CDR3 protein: CASSKRQGRADTQYF
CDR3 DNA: TGTGCCAGTAGCAAGAGACAGGGGAGGGCAGATACGCAGTATTTT

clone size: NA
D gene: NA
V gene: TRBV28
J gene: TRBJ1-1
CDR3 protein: CASSLQTGGGMNTEAFF
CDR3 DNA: TGTGCCAGCAGTCTACAGACTGGCGGGGGGATGAACACTGAAGCTTTCTTT

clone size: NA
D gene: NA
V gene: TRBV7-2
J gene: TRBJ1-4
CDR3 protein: CASSPSGTTNEKLFF
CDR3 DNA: TGTGCCAGCAGCCCATCGGGGACAACTAATGAAAAACTGTTTTTT

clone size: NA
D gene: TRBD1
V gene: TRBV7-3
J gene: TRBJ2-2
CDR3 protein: CASSFGTRGSGTGELFF
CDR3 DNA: TGTGCCAGCAGCTTTGGGACCAGGGGGTCGGGCACCGGGGAGCTGTTTTTT

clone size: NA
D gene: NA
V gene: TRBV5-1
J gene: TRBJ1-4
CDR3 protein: CASSFQNRANEKLFF
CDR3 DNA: TGCGCCAGCAGCTTTCAAAACAGGGCAAATGAAAAACTGTTTTTT

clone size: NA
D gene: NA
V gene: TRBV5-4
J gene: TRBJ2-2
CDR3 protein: CASSFNRGMLFF
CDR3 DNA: TGTGCCAGCAGCTTCAATCGGGGGATGCTGTTTTTT

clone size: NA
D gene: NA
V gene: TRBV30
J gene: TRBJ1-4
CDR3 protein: CAWSRGLNEKLFF
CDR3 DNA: TGTGCCTGGAGTCGGGGTTTAAATGAAAAACTGTTTTTT

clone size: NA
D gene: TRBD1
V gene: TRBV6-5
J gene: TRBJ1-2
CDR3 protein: CASTTMNRGGYTF
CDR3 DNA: TGTGCCAGCACCACAATGAACAGGGGGGGCTACACCTTC